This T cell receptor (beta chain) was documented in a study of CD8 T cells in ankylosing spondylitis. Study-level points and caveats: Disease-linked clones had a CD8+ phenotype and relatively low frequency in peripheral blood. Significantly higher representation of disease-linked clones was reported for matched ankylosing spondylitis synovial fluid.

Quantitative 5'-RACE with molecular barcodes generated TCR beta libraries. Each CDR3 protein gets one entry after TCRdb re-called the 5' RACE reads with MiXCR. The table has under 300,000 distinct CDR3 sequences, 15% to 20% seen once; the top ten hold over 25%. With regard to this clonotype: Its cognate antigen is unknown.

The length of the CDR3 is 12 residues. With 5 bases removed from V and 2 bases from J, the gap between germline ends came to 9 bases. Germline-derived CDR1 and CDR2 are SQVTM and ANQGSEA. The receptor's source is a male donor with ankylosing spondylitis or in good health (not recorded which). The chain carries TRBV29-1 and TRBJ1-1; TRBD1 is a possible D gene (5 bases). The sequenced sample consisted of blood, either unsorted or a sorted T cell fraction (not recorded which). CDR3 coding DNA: TGCAGCGTTAGCAGGGAAAACACTGAAGCTTTCTTT. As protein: CSVSRENTEAFF.